This TCR beta chain was sequenced for a study of graft-versus-host responses after intestinal transplantation. Overall study context: Among the recipients, transplants were multivisceral, liver-intestinal, or isolated intestinal. Every recipient underwent anti-thymocyte globulin induction, then tacrolimus and steroids for two to four years. The study's findings and limits: Recipient marrow held GvH clones, some first seen in ileum or blood. Peak circulating GvH clone levels were associated with early post-transplant HvG declines.

J was trimmed by 6 bases and V by 4 bases; bases with no gene match: 4. Germline CDR1 reads SGDLS; CDR2 reads YYNGEE. CDR3 length equals 14 residues. This clone was seen a few times. Its target is unknown. Assay used: immunoSEQ multiplex PCR; TCRdb lists only in-frame clones, some missing. The profile shows about 90,000 clones, 75% to 90% of them singletons. This TCR came from a human donor who received an intestinal transplant. The sequencing here drew on unstimulated CD8+ T cells sorted from spleen or lymph node cells, taken before intestinal transplant. The V and J genes are TRBV9 and TRBJ2-7; 13 nucleotides align to TRBD2. The CDR3 DNA follows: TGTGCCAGCAGCTTAGGGACTAGCGGGACCGAGCAGTACTTC. This codes for CASSLGTSGTEQYF.